The 4 T cell receptor beta chains below come from one sample, sequenced in a study of blood T cell dynamics during melanoma immunotherapy. The time point denotes: week 3, after first cycle of checkpoint inhibitor. Generated by immunoSEQ multiplex PCR, the TCRdb table keeps only in-frame clones and is missing some. The sample table sets out a few dozen clones. Sequencing used cell-free DNA from blood, obtained from a patient treated with checkpoint blockade. The receptors derive from a human donor with melanoma. Some clones in this sample may be carry-over from other donors' samples.

The chain uses TRBV5-5 and TRBJ2-5; TRBD2 is a possible D gene (5 bases). Germline CDR1 SGHKS, CDR2 YYEKEE (reference sequence). There are 16 residues in the CDR3. Trimming took off 0 bases at V and 10 bases at J, with 22 bases between the two ends. CDR3 nucleotides: TGTGCCAGCAGCTTGGCCGTCGCACCAACAGACGGGGACCAGTACTTC. As protein: CASSLAVAPTDGDQYF.

The CDR3 loop is CASSGELAGGPYEQYF. Here the CDR3 DNA reads TGTGCCAGCAGTGGAGAACTAGCGGGAGGACCCTACGAGCAGTACTTC. V and J are TRBV2 and TRBJ2-7; TRBD2 aligns across 12 bases. The germline CDR1 and CDR2 sequences are SNHLY and FYNNEI. J was trimmed by 2 bases and V by 4 bases; bases with no gene match: 6. The CDR3 contains 16 residues.

The chain has TRBV21-1 and TRBJ1-3; the table's D gene call, TRBD1, was not cross checked with the DNA. TRBV21-1 is an annotated pseudogene. The CDR3 sequence is 16 residues long. As DNA, the CDR3 is TGTGCCAGCAGGCAGGCGCTACAACACGCACGAAACACCATATATTTT. It encodes CASRQALQHARNTIYF.

The V gene is TRBV21-1, the J gene TRBJ1-3; the table names TRBD1, a call not compared with the DNA. TRBV21-1 is termed a pseudogene. The CDR3 spans 16 residues. CDR3 residues: CASRQVLQHARNTIYF. The DNA of the CDR3 is TGTGCCAGCAGGCAGGTGCTACAACACGCACGAAACACCATATATTTT.